This T cell receptor (beta chain) was captured by sequencing in a study of CD8+ T cells in alopecia areata. RNA extraction and reverse transcription yielded cDNA as sequencing template. The method was immunoSEQ multiplex PCR; TCRdb's version includes in-frame clones alone and lacks a portion of them. The table records about 200,000 clones, 58% of them present only once. Documented treatment: oral pan-JAK inhibitor, 5-10 mg twice daily. CDR1 and CDR2 (germline): SEHNR, FQNEAQ (reference sequence). The length of the CDR3 is 14 residues. V was trimmed by 3 bases and J by 5 bases, leaving 12 bases between them.

J is TRBJ2-3 and V is TRBV7-9; perhaps TRBD1 as D (6 bases). The sample in question was CD4+ T cells sorted from blood, obtained at week 24, from a patient treated with tofacitinib. The origin of this receptor is a human donor with alopecia areata. The chain's CDR3 is CASSFSGVEDTQYF. In DNA, the CDR3 is TGTGCCAGCAGCTTTTCAGGGGTTGAAGATACGCAGTATTTT.